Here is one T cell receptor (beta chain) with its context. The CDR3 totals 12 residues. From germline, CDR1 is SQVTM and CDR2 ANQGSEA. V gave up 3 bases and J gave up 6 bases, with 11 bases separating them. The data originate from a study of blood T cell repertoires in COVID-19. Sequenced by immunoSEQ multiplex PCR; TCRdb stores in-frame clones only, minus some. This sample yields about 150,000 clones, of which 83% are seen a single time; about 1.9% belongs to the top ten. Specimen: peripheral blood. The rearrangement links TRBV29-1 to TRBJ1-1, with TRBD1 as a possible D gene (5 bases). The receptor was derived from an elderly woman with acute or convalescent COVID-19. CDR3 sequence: CSVDRQLPEAFF. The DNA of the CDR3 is TGCAGCGTTGATAGACAGTTACCTGAAGCTTTCTTT.